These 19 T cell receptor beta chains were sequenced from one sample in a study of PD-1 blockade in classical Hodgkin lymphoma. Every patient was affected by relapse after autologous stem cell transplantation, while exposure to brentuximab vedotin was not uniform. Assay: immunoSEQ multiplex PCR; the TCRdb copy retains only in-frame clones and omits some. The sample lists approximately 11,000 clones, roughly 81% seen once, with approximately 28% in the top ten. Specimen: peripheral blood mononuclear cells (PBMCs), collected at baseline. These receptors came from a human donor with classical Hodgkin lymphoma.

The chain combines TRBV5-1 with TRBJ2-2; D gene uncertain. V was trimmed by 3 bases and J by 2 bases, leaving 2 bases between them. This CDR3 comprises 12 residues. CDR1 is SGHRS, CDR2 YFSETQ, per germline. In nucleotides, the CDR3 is TGCGCCAGCAGCTATAACACCGGGGAGCTGTTTTTT. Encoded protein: CASSYNTGELFF.

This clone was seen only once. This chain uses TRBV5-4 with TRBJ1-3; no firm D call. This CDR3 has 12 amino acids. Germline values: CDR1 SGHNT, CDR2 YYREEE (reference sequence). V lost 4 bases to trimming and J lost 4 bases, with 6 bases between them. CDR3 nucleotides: TGTGCCAGCAGCAATGCGGGAAACACCATATATTTT. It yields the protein CASSNAGNTIYF.

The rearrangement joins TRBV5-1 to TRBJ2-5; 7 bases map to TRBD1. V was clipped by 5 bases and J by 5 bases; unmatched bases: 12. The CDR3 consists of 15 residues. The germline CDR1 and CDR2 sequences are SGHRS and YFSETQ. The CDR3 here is CASRATGDIGETQYF. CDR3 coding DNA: TGCGCCAGCAGGGCAACAGGGGATATCGGGGAGACCCAGTACTTC. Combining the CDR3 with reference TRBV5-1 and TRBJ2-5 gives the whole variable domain KAGVTQTPRYLIKTRGQQVTLSCSPISGHRSVSWYQQTPGQGLQFLFEYFSETQRNKGNFPGRFSGRQFSNSRSEMNVSTLELGDSALYLCASRATGDIGETQYFGPGTRLLVL.

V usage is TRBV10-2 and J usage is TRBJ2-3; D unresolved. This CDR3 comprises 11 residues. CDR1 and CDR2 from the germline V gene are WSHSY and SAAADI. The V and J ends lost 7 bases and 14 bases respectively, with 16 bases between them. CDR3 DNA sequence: TGCGCCAGCATATATGACTCCCATACGTATTTT. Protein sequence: CASIYDSHTYF.

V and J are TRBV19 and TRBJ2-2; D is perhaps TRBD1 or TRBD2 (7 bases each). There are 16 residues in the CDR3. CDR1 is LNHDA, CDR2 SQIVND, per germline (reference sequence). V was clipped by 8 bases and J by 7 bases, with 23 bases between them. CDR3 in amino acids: CASGDYRDRFGGELFF. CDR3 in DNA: TGTGCCAGTGGGGACTACCGGGACAGATTTGGCGGGGAGCTGTTTTTT.

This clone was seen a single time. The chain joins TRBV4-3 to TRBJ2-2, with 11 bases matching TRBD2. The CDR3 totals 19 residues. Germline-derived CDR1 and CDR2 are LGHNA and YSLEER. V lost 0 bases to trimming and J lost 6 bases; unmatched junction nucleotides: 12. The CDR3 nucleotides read TGCGCCAGCAGCCAAGATCTAGCGGGGGGACGTCGCGGGGCCGGGGAGCTGTTTTTT. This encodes CASSQDLAGGRRGAGELFF.

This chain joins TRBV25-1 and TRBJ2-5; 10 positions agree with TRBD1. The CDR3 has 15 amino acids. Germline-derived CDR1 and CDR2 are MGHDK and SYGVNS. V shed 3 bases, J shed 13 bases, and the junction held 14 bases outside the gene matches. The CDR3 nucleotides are TGTGCCAGCAGTGACCGCCGAACGGGACAGGGGAGGACGTACTTC. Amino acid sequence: CASSDRRTGQGRTYF.

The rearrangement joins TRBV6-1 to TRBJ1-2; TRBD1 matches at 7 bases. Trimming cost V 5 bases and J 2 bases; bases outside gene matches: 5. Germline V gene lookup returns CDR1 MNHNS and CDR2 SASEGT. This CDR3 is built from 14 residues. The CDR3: CASSLSTGNYGYTF. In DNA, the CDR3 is TGTGCCAGCAGTTTATCGACAGGGAACTATGGCTACACCTTC.

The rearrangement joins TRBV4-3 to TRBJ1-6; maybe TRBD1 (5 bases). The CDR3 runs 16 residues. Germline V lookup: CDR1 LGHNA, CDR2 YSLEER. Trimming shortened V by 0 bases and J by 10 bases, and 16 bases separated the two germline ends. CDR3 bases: TGCGCCAGCAGCCAAGATTTGGCTGGGCGGGGGTCACCCCTCCACTTT. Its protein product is CASSQDLAGRGSPLHF.

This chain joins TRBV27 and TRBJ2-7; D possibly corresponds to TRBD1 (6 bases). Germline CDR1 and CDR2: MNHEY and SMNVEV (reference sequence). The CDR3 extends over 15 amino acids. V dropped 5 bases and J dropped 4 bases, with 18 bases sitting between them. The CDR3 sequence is CASSDQLDSQYEQYF. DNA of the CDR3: TGTGCCAGCAGTGACCAGCTGGACAGCCAGTACGAGCAGTACTTC.

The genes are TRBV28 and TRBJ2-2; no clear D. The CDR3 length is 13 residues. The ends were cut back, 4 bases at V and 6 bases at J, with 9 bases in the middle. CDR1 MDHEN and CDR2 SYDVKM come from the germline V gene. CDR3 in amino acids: CASSSLGAGELFF. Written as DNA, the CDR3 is TGTGCCAGCAGTTCCTTGGGTGCCGGGGAGCTGTTTTTT.

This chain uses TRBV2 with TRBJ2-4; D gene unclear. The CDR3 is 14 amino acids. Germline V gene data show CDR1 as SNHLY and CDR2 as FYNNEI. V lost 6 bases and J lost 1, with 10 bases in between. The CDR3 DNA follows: TGTGCCAGCAGAAAGGTTGGGGCCAAAAACATTCAGTACTTC. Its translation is CASRKVGAKNIQYF.

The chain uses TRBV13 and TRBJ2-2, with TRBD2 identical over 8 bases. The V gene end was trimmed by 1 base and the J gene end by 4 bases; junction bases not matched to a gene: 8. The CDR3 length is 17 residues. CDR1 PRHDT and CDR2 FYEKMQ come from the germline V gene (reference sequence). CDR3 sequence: CASSLVGLERSTGELFF. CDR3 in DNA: TGTGCCAGCAGCTTAGTGGGACTAGAGAGGAGCACCGGGGAGCTGTTTTTT.

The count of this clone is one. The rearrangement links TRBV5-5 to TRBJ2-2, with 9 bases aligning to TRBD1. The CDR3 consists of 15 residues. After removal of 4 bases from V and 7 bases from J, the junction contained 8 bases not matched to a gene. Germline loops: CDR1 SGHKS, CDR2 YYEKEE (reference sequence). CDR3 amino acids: CASSPDHRGRGELFF. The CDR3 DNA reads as TGTGCCAGCAGCCCGGATCACAGGGGGCGCGGGGAGCTGTTTTTT.

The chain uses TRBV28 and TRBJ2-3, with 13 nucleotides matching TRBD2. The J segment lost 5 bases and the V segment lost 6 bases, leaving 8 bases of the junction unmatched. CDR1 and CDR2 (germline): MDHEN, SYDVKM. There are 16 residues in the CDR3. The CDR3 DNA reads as TGTGCCAGCAGCCGAACACTAGCGGGGGGGATAGATACGCAGTATTTT. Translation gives CASSRTLAGGIDTQYF.

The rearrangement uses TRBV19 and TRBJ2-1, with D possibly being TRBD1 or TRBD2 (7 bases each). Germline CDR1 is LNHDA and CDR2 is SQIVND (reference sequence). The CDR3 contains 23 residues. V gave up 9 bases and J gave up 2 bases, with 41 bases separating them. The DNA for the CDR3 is TGTGCCAGAGAAAGGCAGGGACAGCCGGCGGGAGTCGGGTATCCTCCGACCTACAATGAGCAGTTCTTC. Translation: CARERQGQPAGVGYPPTYNEQFF.

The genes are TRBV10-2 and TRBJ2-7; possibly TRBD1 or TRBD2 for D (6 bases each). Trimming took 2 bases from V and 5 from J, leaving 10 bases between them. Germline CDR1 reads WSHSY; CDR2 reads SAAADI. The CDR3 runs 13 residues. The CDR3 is CASSEGGLNEQYF. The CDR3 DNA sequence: TGCGCCAGCAGTGAGGGGGGGCTGAACGAGCAGTACTTC.

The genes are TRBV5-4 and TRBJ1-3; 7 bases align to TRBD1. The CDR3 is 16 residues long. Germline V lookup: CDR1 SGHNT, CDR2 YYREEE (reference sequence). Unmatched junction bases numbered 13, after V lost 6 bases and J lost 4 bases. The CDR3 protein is CASTKGGGGVGNTIYF. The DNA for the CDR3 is TGTGCCAGCACCAAGGGAGGAGGGGGCGTCGGAAACACCATATATTTT.

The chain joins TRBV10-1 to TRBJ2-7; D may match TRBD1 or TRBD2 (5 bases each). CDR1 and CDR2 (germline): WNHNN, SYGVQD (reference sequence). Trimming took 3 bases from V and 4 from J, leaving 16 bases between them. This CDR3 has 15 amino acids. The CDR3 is CASSEEGPRWYEQYF. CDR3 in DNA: TGCGCCAGCAGTGAAGAGGGGCCGCGGTGGTACGAGCAGTACTTC.